In this sample, the clone carrying this TCR beta chain turned up a few times. Via MiXCR, TCRdb re-called the PCR reads. The data show 11,000 to 15,000 clones, more than 3% seen once. The CDR3 covers 11 residues. V lost 9 bases, J lost 4 bases, and 7 bases lay in between. Looked up from germline, CDR1 is SNHLY and CDR2 is FYNNEI. Ahead of thyroid surgery, no patient had received treatment of any kind. These data come from a study of metastatic and nonmetastatic thyroid tumors. V gene TRBV2 combines with J gene TRBJ1-3; tentative D call: TRBD1 (6 bases). Sequencing was performed on tumor tissue. The clonotype was recovered from a female donor with papillary thyroid cancer or a benign thyroid nodule (not recorded which). Some clones in this sample may be carry-over from other donors' samples. CDR3: CASGTGNTIYF. In DNA form, the CDR3 reads TGTGCCAGTGGGACAGGAAACACCATATATTTT.